The 30 T cell receptor beta chains below were found in one sample sequenced in a study of cytomegalovirus exposure and HLA in healthy donors (dated by TCRdb to about 2017). The library was made by the immunoSEQ multiplex PCR assay. TCRdb obtained this table from immuneACCESS and retained in-frame rearrangements with V and J assigned. These tables miss some clones; where compared with another copy, unresolved V genes account for less than half of the shortfall, and the remainder is unexplained. The sample data list 260,000 or so clones, and about nine tenths of these were observed just once. Clones ranked in the top ten supply roughly 3% of the sample. Sequenced sample: PBMCs. These receptors were collected from a woman aged 30 to 39 in good health and CMV-seronegative.

The chain recombines TRBV7-9 with TRBJ1-1, with D possibly being TRBD1 (5 bases). Trimming removed 6 bases at V and 4 bases at J, with 12 bases between. The CDR3 totals 13 residues. Germline CDR1 SEHNR, CDR2 FQNEAQ (reference sequence). The CDR3 DNA sequence: TGTGCCAGCAGTCTGCAGGGACGCACTGAAGCTTTCTTT. Protein product: CASSLQGRTEAFF.

V is TRBV21-1 and J is TRBJ1-2. TRBV21-1 is recorded as a pseudogene. The CDR3 runs to 16 residues. CDR3 bases: TGTGCCAGCAGCAAAAAAGGGGACGGTGGGGACTATGGCTACACCTTC. Translated, it gives CASSKKGDGGDYGYTF.

CDR3 protein: CASRPSGTDTQYF. DNA for the CDR3: TGTGCCAGCAGGCCCTCGGGCACAGATACGCAGTATTTT. The chain has TRBV2 and TRBJ2-3, with D unresolved. Trimming stripped 6 bases from V and 1 base from J, with 8 bases between. This CDR3 spans 13 amino acids. The germline gives CDR1 SNHLY, CDR2 FYNNEI.

The chain has TRBV29-1 and TRBJ2-7, with TRBD1 identical over 11 bases. This CDR3 has 14 amino acids. CDR1 SQVTM and CDR2 ANQGSEA come from the germline V gene. V shed 2 bases, J shed 4 bases, and the junction held 4 bases outside the gene matches. The CDR3 nucleotides read TGCAGCGTTGAACACGGGACAGGGGGATACGAGCAGTACTTC. This sequence encodes CSVEHGTGGYEQYF.

The J gene is TRBJ2-5, the V gene TRBV5-1, with D maybe TRBD2 (6 bases). CDR1 is SGHRS and CDR2 is YFSETQ in the germline V gene. The CDR3 is made up of 14 amino acids. Trimming stripped 0 bases from V and 5 bases from J, with 11 bases between. The CDR3 coding sequence is TGCGCCAGCAGCTTGGGCGGGGTTAGGGAGACCCAGTACTTC. Residues: CASSLGGVRETQYF.

The V gene is TRBV27, the J gene TRBJ2-3; possibly TRBD2 for D (6 bases). The germline V gene has CDR1 MNHEY and CDR2 SMNVEV (reference sequence). The CDR3 spans 15 residues. Trimming removed 2 bases at V and 3 bases at J, with 12 bases between. Here the CDR3 DNA reads TGTGCCAGCAGTTTAGGTCGAGCGGGTACAGATACGCAGTATTTT. This encodes CASSLGRAGTDTQYF.

This clone has only one observation. The chain links TRBV7-3 to TRBJ1-1, with D maybe TRBD1 (5 bases). Germline V CDR1 and CDR2: SGHTA, FQGTGA. V was shortened by 5 bases and J by 0 bases, with 7 bases between the two germline ends. This CDR3 spans 13 amino acids. This chain's CDR3 is CASSDRLNTEAFF. CDR3 in DNA: TGTGCCAGCAGCGACAGACTGAACACTGAAGCTTTCTTT.

The chain combines TRBV11-2 with TRBJ2-5; 9 positions agree with TRBD1. Germline assignment: CDR1 SGHAT and CDR2 FQNNGV. This CDR3 has 17 residues. The V segment lost 0 bases and the J segment 5 bases; nucleotides outside the gene matches: 10. CDR3 sequence reads: CASSLEVGTGWKETQYF. Written as DNA, the CDR3 is TGTGCCAGCAGCTTAGAGGTCGGGACAGGGTGGAAGGAGACCCAGTACTTC.

This chain uses TRBV28 with TRBJ2-7; 7 bases line up with TRBD1. V trimming: 7 bases; J trimming: 3 bases; junction bases outside the gene matches: 15. The length of the CDR3 is 16 residues. Germline V lookup: CDR1 MDHEN, CDR2 SYDVKM. This CDR3 is CASKIPRGQGNYEQYF. The CDR3 region has the DNA TGTGCCAGCAAAATCCCAAGGGGGCAGGGCAACTACGAGCAGTACTTC.

V is TRBV7-6 and J is TRBJ2-3; 8 bases are a match to TRBD2. V trimming: 4 bases; J trimming: 3 bases; junction bases outside the gene matches: 3. Germline CDR1 SGHVS, CDR2 FNYEAQ. The CDR3 length is 14 residues. The CDR3 is CASSSGRATDTQYF. The CDR3 DNA follows: TGTGCCAGCAGCTCCGGGAGGGCAACAGATACGCAGTATTTT.

CDR3 protein: CASRLAGTGIQNYGYTF. CDR3 sequence (DNA): TGTGCCAGCAGGCTCGCCGGGACAGGGATACAAAACTATGGCTACACCTTC. V gene TRBV28 combines with J gene TRBJ1-2; 9 bases map to TRBD1. The CDR3 has 17 amino acids. Trimming at V came to 6 bases and at J to 2 bases, leaving 13 bases not matched to a gene. Germline-derived CDR1 and CDR2 are MDHEN and SYDVKM.

The chain combines TRBV5-6 with TRBJ2-3; D remains ambiguous. Germline loops: CDR1 SGHDT, CDR2 YYEEEE. The length of the CDR3 is 13 residues. V lost 0 bases and J 4 bases, leaving 6 bases between the germline ends. The CDR3 region is CASSLGTADTQYF. The CDR3 DNA reads as TGTGCCAGCAGCTTGGGGACCGCAGATACGCAGTATTTT. The whole variable domain, filled in from reference TRBV5-6 and TRBJ2-3, reads DAGVTQSPTHLIKTRGQQVTLRCSPKSGHDTVSWYQQALGQGPQFIFQYYEEEERQRGNFPDRFSGHQFPNYSSELNVNALLLGDSALYLCASSLGTADTQYFGPGTRLTVL.

The count of this clone is one. The chain is built from TRBV5-6 and TRBJ1-4, with D perhaps matching TRBD1 (5 bases). Germline V lookup: CDR1 SGHDT, CDR2 YYEEEE. Trimming left V 1 base short and J 5 bases short, with 15 bases between. The CDR3 runs 16 residues. DNA for the CDR3: TGTGCCAGCAGCTTGAGTCCCAGGGCGTTAAATGAAAAACTGTTTTTT. Translating gives CASSLSPRALNEKLFF.

This chain uses TRBV6-5 with TRBJ2-4; D unresolved. Trimming cost V 5 bases and J 0 bases, with 11 bases left between them. The germline V gene has CDR1 MNHEY and CDR2 SVGAGI. The CDR3 sequence is 15 residues long. The CDR3 region is CASSRRGPAKNIQYF. The CDR3 DNA is TGTGCCAGCAGTCGCCGAGGACCAGCCAAAAACATTCAGTACTTC.

V gene TRBV5-1 combines with J gene TRBJ2-7; 8 nucleotides agree with TRBD2. The CDR3 runs to 13 residues. Unmatched junction bases numbered 1, after V lost 0 bases and J lost 5 bases. CDR1 is SGHRS and CDR2 is YFSETQ in the germline V gene. The DNA for the CDR3 is TGCGCCAGCAGCTTGGGAGCGGGAGACGAGCAGTACTTC. Translation gives CASSLGAGDEQYF.

This chain uses TRBV25-1 with TRBJ2-5; D tentatively fits TRBD1 or TRBD2 (5 bases each). This CDR3 region has 15 residues. The V end lost 6 bases, the J end lost 5 bases, and 19 bases lay between the germline ends. Germline CDR1 and CDR2: MGHDK and SYGVNS. The chain's CDR3 is CASREPGPIGETQYF. In DNA, the CDR3 is TGTGCCAGCAGAGAGCCGGGACCGATAGGGGAGACCCAGTACTTC.

The chain combines TRBV4-1 with TRBJ1-2, with 8 bases matching TRBD1. With 2 bases clipped from V and 7 bases from J, the junction kept 6 bases outside the gene matches. Per the germline V gene, CDR1 is MGHRA and CDR2 is YSYEKL. This CDR3 comprises 14 residues. The CDR3 spells CASSQKQGDFGYTF. Here the CDR3 DNA reads TGCGCCAGCAGCCAAAAACAGGGGGATTTTGGCTACACCTTC.

The J gene is TRBJ2-1, the V gene TRBV27; 7 positions agree with TRBD1. The V gene end was trimmed by 5 bases and the J gene end by 5 bases; junction bases not matched to a gene: 3. The CDR3 is made up of 13 amino acids. Germline V gene data show CDR1 as MNHEY and CDR2 as SMNVEV (reference sequence). CDR3 coding DNA: TGTGCCAGCAGTGACAGGGTACACAATGAGCAGTTCTTC. It is translated as CASSDRVHNEQFF.

The chain combines TRBV7-2 with TRBJ2-7; 8 bases are a match to TRBD2. Losses at the gene ends were 0 bases for V and 7 bases for J; bases not matched to a gene: 11. The CDR3 is made up of 16 amino acids. Germline CDR1 and CDR2: SGHTA and FQGNSA. The CDR3 protein is CASSLARSGSGREQYF. DNA for the CDR3: TGTGCCAGCAGCTTAGCGCGCAGCGGGAGCGGTCGGGAGCAGTACTTC.

Worth noting for this clone: This specimen includes other DNA sequences encoding the same CDR3. The chain joins TRBV6-1 to TRBJ2-7, with a tentative D call TRBD1 (6 bases). Deletions cut 3 bases from V and 2 bases from J, with 8 bases between. CDR1 MNHNS and CDR2 SASEGT come from the germline V gene. CDR3 length: 13 residues. CDR3 in amino acids: CASSETGTYEQYF. In DNA, the CDR3 is TGTGCCAGCAGTGAGACAGGTACCTACGAGCAGTACTTC.

The chain is built from TRBV2 and TRBJ1-1, with D maybe TRBD1 (6 bases). The CDR3 extends over 13 amino acids. CDR1 is SNHLY, CDR2 FYNNEI, per germline. The ends were cut back, 7 bases at V and 10 bases at J, with 19 bases in the middle. CDR3 in DNA: TGTGCCAGCAACCCAGGTGGGACAATGGGAGCTTTCTTT. It yields the protein CASNPGGTMGAFF.

This chain links TRBV5-1 with TRBJ2-1, with 12 nucleotides matching TRBD2. The CDR3 covers 16 residues. Germline trimming cut 6 bases from V and 6 bases from J; bases unmatched to any gene: 10. Germline loops: CDR1 SGHRS, CDR2 YFSETQ. CDR3 region: CASTRLAGEIFNEQFF. CDR3 coding DNA: TGCGCCAGCACCAGACTAGCGGGAGAGATTTTCAATGAGCAGTTCTTC. Full variable domain (missing parts from reference TRBV5-1 and TRBJ2-1): KAGVTQTPRYLIKTRGQQVTLSCSPISGHRSVSWYQQTPGQGLQFLFEYFSETQRNKGNFPGRFSGRQFSNSRSEMNVSTLELGDSALYLCASTRLAGEIFNEQFFGPGTRLTVL.

This sequence joins TRBV9 and TRBJ2-1; weak D call: TRBD2 (5 bases). The CDR3 sequence is 18 residues long. The germline V gene has CDR1 SGDLS and CDR2 YYNGEE. Trimming shortened V by 0 bases and J by 0 bases, and 16 bases separated the two germline ends. Written as DNA, the CDR3 is TGTGCCAGCAGCGTAGGAGGGAGACCTATCAGCTCCTACAATGAGCAGTTCTTC. Translated: CASSVGGRPISSYNEQFF.

The V and J genes are TRBV6-1 and TRBJ2-3; tentatively, D is TRBD1 or TRBD2 (5 bases each). The CDR3 is made up of 14 amino acids. The germline CDR1 and CDR2 sequences are MNHNS and SASEGT. The V and J ends lost 7 bases and 2 bases respectively, with 13 bases between them. The CDR3 here is CASTPGRLTDTQYF. For the CDR3, the DNA is TGTGCCAGCACACCGGGACGCCTCACAGATACGCAGTATTTT.

V and J are TRBV19 and TRBJ2-2, with 14 bases aligning to TRBD2. This CDR3 comprises 18 residues. With V trimmed by 3 bases and J by 4 bases, 7 bases remained unmatched. Germline CDR1 is LNHDA and CDR2 is SQIVND (reference sequence). CDR3 in DNA: TGTGCCAGTAGTATCGAGACTAGCGGGAGGGCCAGCACCGGGGAGCTGTTTTTT. This gives the protein CASSIETSGRASTGELFF.

V is TRBV4-2 and J is TRBJ1-5, with D perhaps matching TRBD1 (5 bases). Trimming removed 1 base from V and 6 bases from J, with 22 bases in between. The CDR3 loop spans 18 amino acids. Germline V gene sequence: CDR1 LGHNA, CDR2 YNFKEQ. In DNA, the CDR3 is TGTGCCAGCAGCCAAGCGACAGAAGGGCCGATCATGCGTCAGCCCCAGCATTTT. Amino acid sequence: CASSQATEGPIMRQPQHF.

A few counts support this clone. The rearrangement uses TRBV27 and TRBJ2-1, with D possibly matching TRBD1 (8 bases). The germline gives CDR1 MNHEY, CDR2 SMNVEV (reference sequence). The V gene lost 4 bases and the J gene lost 4 bases, with 20 bases spanning the gap. This CDR3 has 17 residues. DNA of the CDR3: TGTGCCAGCAGTTCGGACAGGGAACTAGCGAGGTACAATGAGCAGTTCTTC. Translation: CASSSDRELARYNEQFF.

This clone was recorded once. The chain employs TRBV4-3 and TRBJ2-1; D is unclear. The CDR3 is made up of 14 amino acids. V gave up 0 bases and J gave up 9 bases, with 12 bases separating them. Germline CDR1 and CDR2: LGHNA and YSLEER. CDR3 bases: TGCGCCAGCAGCCAAGATCTCACACAGAGTGAGCAGTTCTTC. Translation: CASSQDLTQSEQFF.

This chain uses TRBV6-1 with TRBJ1-5, with TRBD1 as a possible D gene (5 bases). CDR3 size: 14 residues. V was pared by 3 bases and J by 9 bases, with 15 bases between. Germline V CDR1 and CDR2: MNHNS, SASEGT. The CDR3 nucleotides read TGTGCCAGCAGTGATGGGGCAGTCATCACGCCCCAGCATTTT. Translated: CASSDGAVITPQHF.

J is TRBJ2-2 and V is TRBV7-8; TRBD1 aligns across 7 bases. Germline V gene sequence: CDR1 SGHVS, CDR2 FQNEAQ. The trim removed 2 bases at V and 4 bases at J, leaving 10 bases unmatched. The CDR3 sequence is 17 residues long. This CDR3 is CASSLITGAQITGELFF. CDR3 DNA sequence: TGTGCCAGCAGCTTAATCACAGGGGCCCAGATCACCGGGGAGCTGTTTTTT.